These 18 T cell receptor beta chains share one sample of origin, sequenced in a study of cytomegalovirus exposure and HLA in healthy donors. Vbeta (60) and Jbeta (13) primers were used in the PCR. Sequencing was performed with immunoSEQ multiplex PCR; in TCRdb, only in-frame clones are kept and a portion is missing. The sample carries under 150,000 clones, approximately 72% recorded once. Sequencing was performed on PBMCs. All receptors come from a human donor in good health.

The rearrangement joins TRBV27 to TRBJ2-1, with 16 bases aligning to TRBD2. The CDR3 contains 17 residues. After removal of 5 bases from V and 7 bases from J, the junction contained 8 bases not matched to a gene. The germline V gene has CDR1 MNHEY and CDR2 SMNVEV (reference sequence). CDR3: CASSTTLGLAGGNEQFF. The CDR3 region has the DNA TGTGCCAGCAGTACTACCTTGGGACTAGCGGGAGGGAATGAGCAGTTCTTC.

This chain links TRBV5-1 with TRBJ1-4; tentative D call: TRBD1 (6 bases). V was clipped by 3 bases and J by 4 bases, with 13 bases between them. The CDR3 totals 15 residues. CDR1 and CDR2 from the germline V gene are SGHRS and YFSETQ. The CDR3 nucleotides are TGCGCCAGCAGCTCTAGGGGGGGACATAATGAAAAACTGTTTTTT. Residues: CASSSRGGHNEKLFF.

The V and J genes are TRBV9 and TRBJ2-3; 7 bases are shared with TRBD2. This CDR3 is 14 amino acids long. Unmatched junction bases numbered 3, after V lost 1 base and J lost 4 bases. Germline-derived CDR1 and CDR2 are SGDLS and YYNGEE. CDR3 DNA sequence: TGTGCCAGCAGCGTAACTGGGAGGGCAGATACGCAGTATTTT. Protein: CASSVTGRADTQYF.

V gene TRBV10-3 combines with J gene TRBJ2-2, with a weak D call TRBD2 (5 bases). This CDR3 spans 13 amino acids. The germline V and J ends were trimmed by 3 bases and 7 bases, with 9 bases remaining between them. Germline assignment: CDR1 ENHRY and CDR2 SYGVKD. The DNA of the CDR3 is TGTGCCATCAGTGATCGGGATGACGGGGAGCTGTTTTTT. Its translation: CAISDRDDGELFF.

The chain links TRBV7-9 to TRBJ1-2; 7 nucleotides agree with TRBD1. The CDR3 spans 13 residues. V trimming: 2 bases; J trimming: 4 bases; junction bases outside the gene matches: 1. The V gene's germline CDR1 is SEHNR and CDR2 FQNEAQ (reference sequence). This chain's CDR3 is CASSLPGGYGYTF. The CDR3 bases are TGTGCCAGCAGCTTACCAGGGGGCTATGGCTACACCTTC. Variable domain in full (rest from reference TRBV7-9 and TRBJ1-2): DTGVSQNPRHKITKRGQNVTFRCDPISEHNRLYWYRQTLGQGPEFLTYFQNEAQLEKSRLLSDRFSAERPKGSFSTLEIQRTEQGDSAMYLCASSLPGGYGYTFGSGTRLTVV.

The chain recombines TRBV5-4 with TRBJ2-1; D might be TRBD1 (6 bases). Germline lookup yields CDR1 SGHNT and CDR2 YYREEE (reference sequence). The germline V and J ends were trimmed by 3 bases and 0 bases, with 10 bases remaining between them. The CDR3 spans 15 residues. The DNA for the CDR3 is TGTGCCAGCAGCTGGGACATTAGCTCCTACAATGAGCAGTTCTTC. Translated: CASSWDISSYNEQFF. Supplemented by reference TRBV5-4 and TRBJ2-1, the full variable domain reads ETGVTQSPTHLIKTRGQQVTLRCSSQSGHNTVSWYQQALGQGPQFIFQYYREEENGRGNFPPRFSGLQFPNYSSELNVNALELDDSALYLCASSWDISSYNEQFFGPGTRLTVL.

This sequence joins TRBV29-1 and TRBJ2-5; the match to TRBD1 covers 7 bases. The CDR3 sequence is 15 residues long. CDR1 and CDR2 from the germline V gene are SQVTM and ANQGSEA. V lost 1 base, J lost 7 bases, and 12 bases stayed unmatched. CDR3 DNA: TGCAGCGTTGAAGTAGGGGGCGTGGGAGCCGGGACCCAGTACTTC. Amino acid sequence: CSVEVGGVGAGTQYF.

This chain joins TRBV30 and TRBJ1-1, with D uncertain. The V and J ends lost 3 bases and 6 bases respectively, with 14 bases between them. Germline-derived CDR1 and CDR2 are GTSNPN and SVGIG (reference sequence). The CDR3 totals 13 residues. CDR3 loop: CAWRWQNHAEAFF. The CDR3 DNA is TGTGCCTGGAGGTGGCAGAACCATGCTGAAGCTTTCTTT.

The rearrangement uses TRBV5-1 and TRBJ2-1; 7 bases fit TRBD2. Germline-derived CDR1 and CDR2 are SGHRS and YFSETQ. The length of the CDR3 is 12 residues. After removal of 4 bases from V and 9 bases from J, the junction contained 4 bases not matched to a gene. The chain's CDR3 is CASSRDYGEQFF. In nucleotides, the CDR3 is TGCGCCAGCAGCAGGGACTATGGTGAGCAGTTCTTC.

This chain links TRBV21-1 with TRBJ1-2; the table's D call of TRBD1 was not tested on the DNA. TRBV21-1 is recorded as a pseudogene. This CDR3 contains 16 residues. The CDR3 region is CASTSGTGGKGYGYTF. CDR3 sequence (DNA): TGTGCCAGCACCTCCGGGACAGGGGGCAAAGGATATGGCTACACCTTC.

The V and J genes are TRBV19 and TRBJ1-2; D call uncertain. The V end was cut by 1 base, the J end by 8 bases, with 8 bases between. Looked up from germline, CDR1 is LNHDA and CDR2 is SQIVND (reference sequence). The CDR3 covers 12 residues. Here the CDR3 DNA reads TGTGCCAGTAGTATAGGAGGAGGGGGCTACACCTTC. Its protein product is CASSIGGGGYTF.

This chain links TRBV7-2 with TRBJ2-1, with TRBD2 matching over 8 bases. From germline, CDR1 is SGHTA and CDR2 FQGNSA. V lost 3 bases, J lost 5 bases, and 6 bases stayed unmatched. The CDR3 length is 15 residues. CDR3 sequence reads: CASSFSGGLHNEQFF. DNA of the CDR3: TGTGCCAGCAGCTTCAGCGGGGGCCTCCACAATGAGCAGTTCTTC. Using reference TRBV7-2 and TRBJ2-1 for the parts outside the CDR3, the full variable domain is GAGVSQSPSNKVTEKGKDVELRCDPISGHTALYWYRQSLGQGLEFLIYFQGNSAPDKSGLPSDRFSAERTGGSVSTLTIQRTQQEDSAVYLCASSFSGGLHNEQFFGPGTRLTVL.

This chain uses TRBV7-9 with TRBJ2-6; TRBD1 matches 10 bases. The V gene end was trimmed by 8 bases and the J gene end by 3 bases; junction bases not matched to a gene: 7. Germline V CDR1 and CDR2: SEHNR, FQNEAQ (reference sequence). CDR3 size: 16 residues. The CDR3 region has the DNA TGTGCCAGCGGACGACAGGGGGCGAATGGGGCCAACGTCCTGACTTTC. Its translation is CASGRQGANGANVLTF.

This clone was seen only a few times. The J gene is TRBJ2-3, the V gene TRBV5-4, with 11 bases matching TRBD2. Trimming removed 3 bases from V and 4 bases from J; junction bases left unmatched: 7. CDR1 is SGHNT and CDR2 is YYREEE in the germline V gene (reference sequence). The CDR3 spans 16 residues. This chain's CDR3 is CASSSNSGGAPDTQYF. Here the CDR3 DNA reads TGTGCCAGCAGCTCGAATAGCGGGGGGGCCCCAGATACGCAGTATTTT. The entire variable domain, with the rest obtained from reference TRBV5-4 and TRBJ2-3, is as follows: ETGVTQSPTHLIKTRGQQVTLRCSSQSGHNTVSWYQQALGQGPQFIFQYYREEENGRGNFPPRFSGLQFPNYSSELNVNALELDDSALYLCASSSNSGGAPDTQYFGPGTRLTVL.

The chain carries TRBV7-2 and TRBJ1-2; D call uncertain. V lost 1 base and J 1 base, leaving 10 bases between the germline ends. The CDR3 length is 15 residues. Germline assignment: CDR1 SGHTA and CDR2 FQGNSA. CDR3 loop: CASSLDTVNNYGYTF. Here the CDR3 DNA reads TGTGCCAGCAGCTTAGACACAGTGAATAACTATGGCTACACCTTC.

The J gene is TRBJ1-2, the V gene TRBV5-6; D may be TRBD1 (5 bases). Trimming pared 4 bases from V and 7 bases from J, leaving 17 bases between. This CDR3 has 14 residues. CDR1 and CDR2 from the germline V gene are SGHDT and YYEEEE. The CDR3 protein is CASSRGGNTRGYTF. The CDR3, as DNA: TGTGCCAGCAGCCGGGGGGGAAACACGCGTGGCTACACCTTC.

V gene TRBV7-2 combines with J gene TRBJ1-4; TRBD1 agrees at 7 bases. J lost 0 bases, V lost 5 bases, and 6 bases had no gene match. CDR3 size: 16 residues. CDR1 is SGHTA and CDR2 is FQGNSA in the germline V gene. CDR3 coding DNA: TGTGCCAGCAGCAAAAACAGGGGAGCAACTAATGAAAAACTGTTTTTT. Amino acids: CASSKNRGATNEKLFF.

This rearrangement joins TRBV7-2 to TRBJ1-2; 9 bases map to TRBD1. With 3 bases clipped from V and 7 bases from J, the junction kept 12 bases outside the gene matches. CDR1 SGHTA and CDR2 FQGNSA come from the germline V gene. The CDR3 consists of 16 residues. The CDR3 DNA sequence: TGTGCCAGCAGCTTGGGCTCCCGGACAGGGGCGTTTGGCTACACCTTC. Protein: CASSLGSRTGAFGYTF.